This is a list of T cell receptor beta chains from one sample in a study of OX40 agonist ivuxolimab in advanced cancers. Profiled with immunoSEQ multiplex PCR; TCRdb holds only in-frame clones, not every one. The sample holds some 83,000 clones, about 90% seen once. The sequenced sample was CD4+ or CD8+ T cells sorted from blood, obtained in a trial of the OX40 agonist ivuxolimab. These receptors were obtained from an adult with an advanced solid tumor such as melanoma, head and neck, liver or kidney cancer. The CDR3 runs from the conserved cysteine through the conserved F or W. The order of the fields is clone size, D gene, J gene, V gene, CDR3 DNA, CDR3 protein. A D gene is named only where the DNA matches it firmly. A clone size is listed for some rows: how often the clone was seen (once, few, many), or a class if it is expanded.

- | - | TRBJ2-1 | TRBV6-5 | TGTGCCAGCAGTTACGAGGGGTCCTCCTACAATGAGCAGTTCTTC | CASSYEGSSYNEQFF
- | - | TRBJ2-1 | TRBV4-3 | TGCGCCAGCAGCCAAGATGGGGTCTCCTACAATGAGCAGTTCTTC | CASSQDGVSYNEQFF
- | TRBD2 | TRBJ2-2 | TRBV13 | TGTGCCAGCAGTGTTAGCGGGATCACCGGGGAGCTGTTTTTT | CASSVSGITGELFF
- | TRBD1 | TRBJ1-5 | TRBV6-1 | TGTGCCAGCAATGAAGGCAGGGGGCCTCAGCCCCAGCATTTT | CASNEGRGPQPQHF
once | TRBD2 | TRBJ2-3 | TRBV6-5 | TGTGCCAGCCACCGGGAGGGCGGAGATACGCAGTATTTT | CASHREGGDTQYF
- | TRBD1 | TRBJ1-5 | TRBV11-2 | TGTGCCAGCAGCCCGACAGGGGGCGCGTTCGGCCAGCCCCAGCATTTT | CASSPTGGAFGQPQHF
- | - | TRBJ1-1 | TRBV9 | TGTGCCAGCAGCGTAGGCCCGAACACTGAAGCTTTCTTT | CASSVGPNTEAFF
- | - | TRBJ1-2 | TRBV10-3 | TGTGCCATCAGTGAGTCGGGACACCGAGGAGATGGCTACACCTTC | CAISESGHRGDGYTF
- | TRBD1 | TRBJ1-2 | TRBV13 | TGTGCCAGCAGCTTAGGCCCGGGACAGGGGGCGCGAGGCTACACCTTC | CASSLGPGQGARGYTF
- | TRBD1 | TRBJ1-5 | TRBV30 | TGTGCCTGGAGCGCGGGACAGGGTGGACAGCCCCAGCATTTT | CAWSAGQGGQPQHF
once | - | TRBJ2-1 | TRBV27 | TGTGCCAGCAAACTGAGTCAGCGGGTCTCCTACAATGAGCAGTTCTTC | CASKLSQRVSYNEQFF
once | - | TRBJ2-1 | TRBV6-6 | TGTGCCAGCAGTTACGTCGGTGATGTCTACAATGAGCAGTTCTTC | CASSYVGDVYNEQFF
- | - | TRBJ2-3 | TRBV14 | TGTGCCAGCAGGTTGGACAACTCGGGTACGCAGTATTTT | CASRLDNSGTQYF
- | - | TRBJ1-1 | TRBV4-3 | TGCGCCAGCAGCCAATTCCCAGATTTATCAGTAAACACTGAAGCTTTCTTT | CASSQFPDLSVNTEAFF
- | - | TRBJ1-5 | TRBV6-7 | TGTGCCAGCAGTTCCTTCATGGCGGGGTATGAGGATCAGCCCCAGCATTTT | CASSSFMAGYEDQPQHF
- | - | TRBJ2-3 | TRBV14 | TGTGCCAGCAGCCAAAAACGGGGAGTGCAGTATTTT | CASSQKRGVQYF
- | TRBD2 | TRBJ2-1 | TRBV30 | TGTGCCTGGGGACTAGGCAATGAGCAGTTCTTC | CAWGLGNEQFF
- | - | TRBJ1-4 | TRBV28 | TGTGCCAGCAGTTTTCGACTAACCGATGAAAAACTGTTTTTT | CASSFRLTDEKLFF
- | TRBD2 | TRBJ2-3 | TRBV28 | TGTGCCAGCAGTTTATTCGGACTAGACTCATCAGATACGCAGTATTTT | CASSLFGLDSSDTQYF
- | - | TRBJ1-1 | TRBV28 | TGTGCCAGCACGAACAGCCCGGGTAGGGCTTTCTTT | CASTNSPGRAFF
- | TRBD1 | TRBJ2-7 | TRBV6-6 | TGTGCCAGCAGTACAGGGGGCTACGAGCAGTACTTC | CASSTGGYEQYF
- | - | TRBJ2-2 | TRBV6-5 | TGTGCCAGCAGTTACGGAAAGAACACCGGGGAGCTGTTTTTT | CASSYGKNTGELFF